The 6 T cell receptor beta chains below were found in one sample sequenced in a study of human T cells and chemical hapten exposure. TCRdb reprocessed the RACE reads with MiXCR, giving one entry per CDR3 protein. This sample has around 60,000 distinct CDR3 sequences; roughly 6.7% occur once, and the top ten carry 1.5% to 2%. Indicated time point: pre-sensitization, week 0. The treatment is: therapeutic diphenylcyclopropenone sensitization with weekly scalp DPC. The specimen comprised whole blood, sampled in connection with sensitization to the hapten diphenylcyclopropenone (DPC). Receptors originate from a woman in her thirties with alopecia areata. Some clones in this sample may be carry-over from other donors' samples.

To note about this clonotype: One base away lies a much larger clone, so this may be a sequencing read error. The rearrangement links TRBV27 to TRBJ1-1; weak D call: TRBD1 (6 bases). Germline V gene sequence: CDR1 MNHEY, CDR2 SMNVEV (reference sequence). The CDR3 has 15 amino acids. V was cut by 2 bases and J by 6 bases, with 16 bases left in between. CDR3 nucleotides: TGTGCCAGCAGTTTACGGGGACATGCGAGGGCTGAAGCTTTCTTT. Translated: CASSLRGHARAEAFF.

In its sample, this clonotype was seen a few times. V and J are TRBV5-1 and TRBJ2-1; 12 positions agree with TRBD2. This CDR3 is built from 15 residues. Germline trimming cut 0 bases from V and 9 bases from J; bases unmatched to any gene: 4. From germline, CDR1 is SGHRS and CDR2 YFSETQ. This CDR3 is CASSLVLAGGGEQFF. CDR3 DNA sequence: TGCGCCAGCAGCTTGGTCCTAGCGGGGGGGGGTGAGCAGTTCTTC.

There are a few counts of this clonotype. The V gene is TRBV4-1, the J gene TRBJ2-7; TRBD1 aligns across 10 bases. Germline loops: CDR1 MGHRA, CDR2 YSYEKL. The CDR3 consists of 16 residues. With V trimmed by 1 base and J by 7 bases, 10 bases remained unmatched. CDR3 coding DNA: TGCGCCAGCAGCCAAGGTGGGACAGGGGCGAGTTTGGAGCAGTACTTC. It codes for CASSQGGTGASLEQYF.

This clonotype showed up just once. This chain joins TRBV12-3 or TRBV12-4 and TRBJ2-5; TRBD2 aligns across 12 bases. This CDR3 contains 16 residues. V dropped 6 bases and J dropped 4; count of bases not matched to a gene: 9. CDR3 residues: CASSPRLAGDLETQYF. In DNA form, the CDR3 reads TGTGCCAGCAGCCCTAGACTAGCGGGGGATTTAGAGACCCAGTACTTC.

This clonotype was counted at least ten times. The J gene is TRBJ2-1, the V gene TRBV5-1; TRBD2 matches at 10 bases. V trimming: 5 bases; J trimming: 1 base; junction bases outside the gene matches: 9. The CDR3 has 17 amino acids. The germline V gene has CDR1 SGHRS and CDR2 YFSETQ. The chain's CDR3 is CASSRRERGGSYNEQFF. CDR3 in DNA: TGCGCCAGCAGTCGCCGGGAGCGGGGGGGATCCTACAATGAGCAGTTCTTC.

The genes are TRBV12-3 or TRBV12-4 and TRBJ1-2; D gene uncertain. The length of the CDR3 is 13 residues. V was pared by 8 bases and J by 5 bases, with 15 bases between. The CDR3 bases are TGTGCCAGCGGGAGAGACGGTTCTTATGGCTACACCTTC. This gives the protein CASGRDGSYGYTF.